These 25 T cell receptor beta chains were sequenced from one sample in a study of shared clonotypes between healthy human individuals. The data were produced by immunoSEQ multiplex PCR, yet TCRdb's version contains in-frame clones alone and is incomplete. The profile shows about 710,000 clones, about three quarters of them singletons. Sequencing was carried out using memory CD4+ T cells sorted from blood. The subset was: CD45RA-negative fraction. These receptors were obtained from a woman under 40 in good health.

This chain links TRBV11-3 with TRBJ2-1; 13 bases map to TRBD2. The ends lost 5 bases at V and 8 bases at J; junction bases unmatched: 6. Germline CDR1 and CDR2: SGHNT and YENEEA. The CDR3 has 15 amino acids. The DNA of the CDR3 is TGTGCCAGCAGCCGCGGGACTAGCGGGGTGCATGAGCAGTTCTTC. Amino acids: CASSRGTSGVHEQFF.

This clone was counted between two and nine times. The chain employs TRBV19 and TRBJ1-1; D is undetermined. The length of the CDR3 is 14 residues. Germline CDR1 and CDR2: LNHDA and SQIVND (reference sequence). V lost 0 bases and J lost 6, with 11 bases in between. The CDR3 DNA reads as TGTGCCAGTAGTATAGATCTTCGAAGGCCTGAAGCTTTCTTT. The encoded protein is CASSIDLRRPEAFF.

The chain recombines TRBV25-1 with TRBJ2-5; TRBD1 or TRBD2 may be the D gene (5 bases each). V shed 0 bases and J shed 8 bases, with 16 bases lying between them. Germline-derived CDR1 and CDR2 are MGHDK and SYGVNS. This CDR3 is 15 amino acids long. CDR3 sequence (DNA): TGTGCCAGCAGTGAATATGGGACGGGGCAAGGAACCCAGTACTTC. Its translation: CASSEYGTGQGTQYF.

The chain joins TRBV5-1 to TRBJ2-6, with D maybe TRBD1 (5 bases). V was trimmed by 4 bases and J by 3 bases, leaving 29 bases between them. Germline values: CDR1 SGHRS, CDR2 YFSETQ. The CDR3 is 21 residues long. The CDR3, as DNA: TGCGCCAGCAGCCAACAAAGCGCAGGGATACGGCTCTCTTATGGGGCCAACGTCCTGACTTTC. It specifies CASSQQSAGIRLSYGANVLTF.

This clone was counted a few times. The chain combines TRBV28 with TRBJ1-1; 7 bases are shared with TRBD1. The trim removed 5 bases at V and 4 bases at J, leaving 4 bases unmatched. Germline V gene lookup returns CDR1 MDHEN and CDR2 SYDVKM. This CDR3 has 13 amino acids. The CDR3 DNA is TGTGCCAGCAGTGTGGAGGGGGCCACTGAAGCTTTCTTT. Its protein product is CASSVEGATEAFF.

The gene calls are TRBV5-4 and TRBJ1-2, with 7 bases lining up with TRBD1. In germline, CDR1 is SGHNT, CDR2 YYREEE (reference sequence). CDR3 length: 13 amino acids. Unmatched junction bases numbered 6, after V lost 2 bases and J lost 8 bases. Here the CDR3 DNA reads TGTGCCAGCAGCTTACAGGGGTCGGGGGGCTACACCTTC. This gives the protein CASSLQGSGGYTF. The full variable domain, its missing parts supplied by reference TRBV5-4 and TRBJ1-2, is ETGVTQSPTHLIKTRGQQVTLRCSSQSGHNTVSWYQQALGQGPQFIFQYYREEENGRGNFPPRFSGLQFPNYSSELNVNALELDDSALYLCASSLQGSGGYTFGSGTRLTVV.

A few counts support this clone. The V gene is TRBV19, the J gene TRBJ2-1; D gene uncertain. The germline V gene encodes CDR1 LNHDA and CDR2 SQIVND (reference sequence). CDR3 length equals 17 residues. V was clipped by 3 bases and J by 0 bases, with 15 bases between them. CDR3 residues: CASSIIPSSSSYNEQFF. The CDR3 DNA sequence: TGTGCCAGTAGTATTATCCCCTCAAGTAGCTCCTACAATGAGCAGTTCTTC.

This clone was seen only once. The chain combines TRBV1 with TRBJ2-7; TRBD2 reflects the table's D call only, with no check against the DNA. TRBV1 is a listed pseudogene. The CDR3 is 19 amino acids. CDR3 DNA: TGCACCAGCAGCCTCTCGGCGTCTAGCGGGAGGGTGGGATCCTACGAGCAGTACTTC. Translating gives CTSSLSASSGRVGSYEQYF.

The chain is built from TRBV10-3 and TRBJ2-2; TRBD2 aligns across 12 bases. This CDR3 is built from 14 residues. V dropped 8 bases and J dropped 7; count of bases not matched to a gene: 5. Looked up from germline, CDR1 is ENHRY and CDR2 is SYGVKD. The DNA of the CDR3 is TGTGCCATCGGACTAGCGGGATCGGTCGGGGAGCTGTTTTTT. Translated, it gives CAIGLAGSVGELFF.

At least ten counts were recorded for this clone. CDR3 amino acids: CASSERLGVRTSGYTQYF. The CDR3 nucleotides read TGTGCCAGCAGCGAGAGGTTGGGGGTCCGGACTAGCGGGTATACGCAGTATTTT. The chain links TRBV5-4 to TRBJ2-3; 11 nucleotides match TRBD2. The CDR3 has 18 residues. With 4 bases clipped from V and 7 bases from J, the junction kept 17 bases outside the gene matches. Germline V lookup: CDR1 SGHNT, CDR2 YYREEE (reference sequence). The full variable domain, its missing parts supplied by reference TRBV5-4 and TRBJ2-3, is ETGVTQSPTHLIKTRGQQVTLRCSSQSGHNTVSWYQQALGQGPQFIFQYYREEENGRGNFPPRFSGLQFPNYSSELNVNALELDDSALYLCASSERLGVRTSGYTQYFGPGTRLTVL.

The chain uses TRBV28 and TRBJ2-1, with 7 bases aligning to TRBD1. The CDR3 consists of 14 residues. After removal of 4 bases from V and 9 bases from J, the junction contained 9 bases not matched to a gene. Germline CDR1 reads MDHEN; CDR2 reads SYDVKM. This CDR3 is CASSSRRDSGEQFF. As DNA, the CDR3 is TGTGCCAGCAGTTCCCGCCGGGACAGTGGTGAGCAGTTCTTC.

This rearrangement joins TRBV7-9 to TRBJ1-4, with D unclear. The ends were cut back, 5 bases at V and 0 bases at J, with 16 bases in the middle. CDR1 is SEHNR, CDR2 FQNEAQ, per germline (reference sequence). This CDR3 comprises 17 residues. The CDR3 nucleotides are TGTGCCAGCAGCCCCCCCCGAGGGAGAGCAACTAATGAAAAACTGTTTTTT. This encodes CASSPPRGRATNEKLFF.

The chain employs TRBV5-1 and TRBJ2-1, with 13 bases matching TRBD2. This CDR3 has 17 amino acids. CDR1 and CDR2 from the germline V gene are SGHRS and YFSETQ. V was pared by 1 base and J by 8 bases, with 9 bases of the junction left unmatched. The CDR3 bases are TGCGCCAGCAGCTTGACGACTGGGACTAGCGGGATATATGAGCAGTTCTTC. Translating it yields CASSLTTGTSGIYEQFF. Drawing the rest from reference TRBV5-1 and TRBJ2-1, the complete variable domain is KAGVTQTPRYLIKTRGQQVTLSCSPISGHRSVSWYQQTPGQGLQFLFEYFSETQRNKGNFPGRFSGRQFSNSRSEMNVSTLELGDSALYLCASSLTTGTSGIYEQFFGPGTRLTVL.

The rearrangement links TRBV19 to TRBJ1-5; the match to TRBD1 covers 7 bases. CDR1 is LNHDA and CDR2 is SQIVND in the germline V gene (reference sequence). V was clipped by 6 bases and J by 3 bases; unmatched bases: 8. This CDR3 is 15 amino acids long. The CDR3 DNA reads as TGTGCCAGTAGGACGACAGGGACTCTCAATCAGCCCCAGCATTTT. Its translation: CASRTTGTLNQPQHF.

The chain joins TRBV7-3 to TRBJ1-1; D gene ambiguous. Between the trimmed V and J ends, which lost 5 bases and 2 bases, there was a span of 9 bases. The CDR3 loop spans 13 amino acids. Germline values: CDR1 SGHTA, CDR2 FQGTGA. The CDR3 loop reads CASSKSLNTEAFF. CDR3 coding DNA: TGTGCCAGCAGCAAATCCCTAAACACTGAAGCTTTCTTT. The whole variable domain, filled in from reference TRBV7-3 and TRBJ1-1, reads GAGVSQTPSNKVTEKGKYVELRCDPISGHTALYWYRQSLGQGPEFLIYFQGTGAADDSGLPNDRFFAVRPEGSVSTLKIQRTERGDSAVYLCASSKSLNTEAFFGQGTRLTVV.

The CDR3 here is CASSLGQGGMTIEAFF. CDR3 DNA sequence: TGTGCCAGCTCACTGGGACAGGGAGGGATGACTATTGAAGCTTTCTTT. This rearrangement joins TRBV18 to TRBJ1-1, with 9 positions matching TRBD1. V lost 4 bases to trimming and J lost 7 bases; unmatched junction nucleotides: 13. The CDR3 totals 16 residues. The germline V gene has CDR1 KGHSH and CDR2 LQKENI. Full variable domain (remainder filled in from reference TRBV18 and TRBJ1-1): NAGVMQNPRHLVRRRGQEARLRCSPMKGHSHVYWYRQLPEEGLKFMVYLQKENIIDESGMPKERFSAEFPKEGPSILRIQQVVRGDSAAYFCASSLGQGGMTIEAFFGQGTRLTVV.

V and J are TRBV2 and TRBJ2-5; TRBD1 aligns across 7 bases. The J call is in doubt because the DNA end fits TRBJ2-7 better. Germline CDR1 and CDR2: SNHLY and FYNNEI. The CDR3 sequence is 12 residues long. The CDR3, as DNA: TGTGCCAGCAGTTACCAGGGGGTCGAGCAGTACTTC. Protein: CASSYQGVEQYF.

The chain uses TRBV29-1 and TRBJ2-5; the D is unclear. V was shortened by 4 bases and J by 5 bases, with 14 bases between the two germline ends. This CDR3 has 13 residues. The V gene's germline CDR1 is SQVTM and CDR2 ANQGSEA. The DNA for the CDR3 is TGCAGCGTTGGTGGTCGCGCCGGCGAGACCCAGTACTTC. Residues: CSVGGRAGETQYF.

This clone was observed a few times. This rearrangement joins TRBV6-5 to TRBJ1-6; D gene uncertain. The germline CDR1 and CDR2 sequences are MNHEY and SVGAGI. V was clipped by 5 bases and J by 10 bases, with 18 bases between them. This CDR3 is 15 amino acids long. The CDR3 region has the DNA TGTGCCAGCAGTACCACAACTCGGGGAGGATCACCCCTCCACTTT. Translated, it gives CASSTTTRGGSPLHF.

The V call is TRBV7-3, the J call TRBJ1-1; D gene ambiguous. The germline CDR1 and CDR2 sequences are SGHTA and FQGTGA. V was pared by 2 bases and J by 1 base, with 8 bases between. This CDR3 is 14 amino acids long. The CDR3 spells CASSLGGENTEAFF. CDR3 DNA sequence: TGTGCCAGCAGCTTAGGTGGAGAGAACACTGAAGCTTTCTTT.

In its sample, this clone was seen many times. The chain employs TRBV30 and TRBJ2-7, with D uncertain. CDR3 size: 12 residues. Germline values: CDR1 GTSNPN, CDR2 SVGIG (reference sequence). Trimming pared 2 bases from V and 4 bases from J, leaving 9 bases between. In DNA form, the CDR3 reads TGTGCCTGGAGTATCAGTAGGTACGAGCAGTACTTC. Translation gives CAWSISRYEQYF.

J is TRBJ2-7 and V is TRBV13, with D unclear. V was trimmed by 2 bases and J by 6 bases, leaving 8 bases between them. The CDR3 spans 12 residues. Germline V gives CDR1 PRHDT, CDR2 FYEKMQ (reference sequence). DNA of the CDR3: TGTGCCAGCAGCTTAACGCCCTTCGAGCAGTACTTC. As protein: CASSLTPFEQYF.

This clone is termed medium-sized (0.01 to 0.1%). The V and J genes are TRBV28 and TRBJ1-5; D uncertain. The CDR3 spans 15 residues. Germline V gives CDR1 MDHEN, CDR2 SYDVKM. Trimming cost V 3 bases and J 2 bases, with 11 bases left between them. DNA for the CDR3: TGTGCCAGCAGTTTTCTATTACGGGGCAATCAGCCCCAGCATTTT. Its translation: CASSFLLRGNQPQHF.

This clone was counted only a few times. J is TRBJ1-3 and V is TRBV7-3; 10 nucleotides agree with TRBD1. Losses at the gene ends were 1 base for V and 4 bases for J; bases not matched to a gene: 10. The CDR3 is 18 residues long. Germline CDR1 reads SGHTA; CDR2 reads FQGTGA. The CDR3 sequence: CASSLRVPGQGLGNTIYF. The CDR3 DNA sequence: TGTGCCAGCAGCTTAAGAGTCCCGGGACAGGGGTTAGGAAACACCATATATTTT. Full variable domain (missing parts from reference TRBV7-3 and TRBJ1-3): GAGVSQTPSNKVTEKGKYVELRCDPISGHTALYWYRQSLGQGPEFLIYFQGTGAADDSGLPNDRFFAVRPEGSVSTLKIQRTERGDSAVYLCASSLRVPGQGLGNTIYFGEGSWLTVV.

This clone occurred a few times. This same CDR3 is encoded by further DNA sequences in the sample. The CDR3 region is CATSPGLAGDTQYF. The DNA of the CDR3 is TGTGCCACCAGCCCGGGACTAGCGGGTGATACGCAGTATTTT. This rearrangement joins TRBV15 to TRBJ2-3; 12 nucleotides align to TRBD2. The trim removed 5 bases at V and 6 bases at J, leaving 3 bases unmatched. The CDR3 covers 14 residues. Looked up from germline, CDR1 is LNHNV and CDR2 is YYDKDF (reference sequence).